The rows below give T cell receptor beta chains drawn from one sample of a study of cytotoxic CD8 clonotypes in ibrutinib-treated CLL. Data came from immunoSEQ multiplex PCR; TCRdb stores just in-frame clones and leaves some out. Among almost 250,000 clones, roughly 70% were seen once, and the ten largest hold 15% to 17%. Sequencing was performed on PBMCs, taken after 24 months of ibrutinib treatment. These receptors all come from a human donor with chronic lymphocytic leukemia. The CDR3 runs from the conserved cysteine through the conserved F or W. A D gene is named only where the DNA matches it firmly. For some rows the clone size is stated as once, few or many, or as a class when expanded; others skip it.

v_call	clone_size	d_call	j_call	cdr3_nt	cdr3_aa
TRBV7-2	NA	NA	TRBJ2-7	TGTGCCAGCAGCTTAGTACCGACCTACGAGCAGTACTTC	CASSLVPTYEQYF
TRBV2	NA	NA	TRBJ2-6	TGTGCCAGCACCTCAGGACCTATAGGGGCCAACGTCCTGACTTTC	CASTSGPIGANVLTF
TRBV13	NA	NA	TRBJ2-7	TGTGCCAGCAGCGCAAGGGGCGGAGGGGTCGAGCAGTACTTC	CASSARGGGVEQYF
TRBV28	few	NA	TRBJ2-5	TGTGCCAGCAGCTACAGGGTAGTGGTGGAGACCCAGTACTTC	CASSYRVVVETQYF
TRBV25-1	once	NA	TRBJ2-1	TGTGCCACTGGCAAGGCCGGGCGCTCCTACAATGAGCAGTTCTTC	CATGKAGRSYNEQFF
TRBV11-2	once	NA	TRBJ2-7	TGTGCCAGCAGCTTAGGCAGGGGAGCCTACGAGCAGTACTTC	CASSLGRGAYEQYF
TRBV9	NA	TRBD1	TRBJ1-5	TGTGCCAGCAGCGTAGGGGACAGAGCTTATAGCAATCAGCCCCAGCATTTT	CASSVGDRAYSNQPQHF
TRBV7-2	NA	NA	TRBJ2-7	TGTGCCAGCAGCTTACAGGGGACGGGCTCCTACGAGCAGTACTTC	CASSLQGTGSYEQYF
TRBV4-3	few	NA	TRBJ1-2	TGCGCCAGCAGCCAAGATCGGGGAGGCTATGGCTACACCTTC	CASSQDRGGYGYTF
TRBV11-3	NA	NA	TRBJ2-5	TGTGCCAGCAGCAATGCCGGGGAGACCCAGTACTTC	CASSNAGETQYF
TRBV15	NA	NA	TRBJ1-5	TGTGCCACCAGCAGGGACAGCGACAATCAGCCCCAGCATTTT	CATSRDSDNQPQHF
TRBV13	few	TRBD2	TRBJ2-7	TGTGCCAGCACCCCTAGCGGGATGAGCTCCTACGAGCAGTACTTC	CASTPSGMSSYEQYF